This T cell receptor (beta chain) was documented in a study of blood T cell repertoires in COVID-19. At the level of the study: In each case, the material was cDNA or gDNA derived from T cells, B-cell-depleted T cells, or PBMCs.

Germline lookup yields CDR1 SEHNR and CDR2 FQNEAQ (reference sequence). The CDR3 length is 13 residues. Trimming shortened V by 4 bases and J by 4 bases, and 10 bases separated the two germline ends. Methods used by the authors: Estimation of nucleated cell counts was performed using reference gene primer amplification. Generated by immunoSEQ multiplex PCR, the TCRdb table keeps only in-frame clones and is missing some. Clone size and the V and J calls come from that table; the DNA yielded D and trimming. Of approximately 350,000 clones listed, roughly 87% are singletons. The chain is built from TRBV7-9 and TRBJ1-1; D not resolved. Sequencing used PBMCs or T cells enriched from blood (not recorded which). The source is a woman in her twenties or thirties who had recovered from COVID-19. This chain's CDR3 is CASSSVPGTEAFF. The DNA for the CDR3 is TGTGCCAGCAGCTCAGTGCCGGGCACTGAAGCTTTCTTT.